These 24 T cell receptor beta chains came from one sample sequenced in a study of response to subunit inactivated influenza vaccine. MiXCR was run by TCRdb on the RT-PCR reads, yielding one entry per CDR3 protein. The data contain fewer than 600,000 distinct CDR3 sequences, approximately 6.9% of them seen just once; the ten biggest clones take up 13%. Sequencing used PBMCs from blood, obtained around 25 months after vaccination. The receptors here all came from a man between 50 and 70 years old who received an inactivated influenza vaccine.

This clonotype was counted only a few times. This chain uses TRBV4-1 with TRBJ2-2; D might be TRBD1 (6 bases). The V end lost 4 bases, the J end lost 4 bases, and 10 bases lay between the germline ends. CDR3 length: 14 residues. From germline, CDR1 is MGHRA and CDR2 YSYEKL. Here the CDR3 DNA reads TGCGCCAGCAGCCCCGGGACACCCACCGGGGAGCTGTTTTTT. Its protein product is CASSPGTPTGELFF.

This clonotype appeared a few times. The rearrangement joins TRBV3-1 to TRBJ2-7, with 9 bases matching TRBD1. The CDR3 runs to 15 residues. V was pared by 6 bases and J by 2 bases, with 8 bases of the junction left unmatched. Germline values: CDR1 LGHDT, CDR2 YNNKEL (reference sequence). In DNA, the CDR3 is TGTGCCAGCAGAGACCGGGACAGGGACCCCTACGAGCAGTACTTC. As protein: CASRDRDRDPYEQYF.

The table lists this clonotype with a few counts. The V gene is TRBV20-1, the J gene TRBJ1-2, with unresolved D. The length of the CDR3 is 16 residues. V was clipped by 5 bases and J by 0 bases, with 19 bases between them. The germline CDR1 and CDR2 sequences are DFQATT and SNEGSKA (reference sequence). CDR3 nucleotides: TGCAGTGCTCAGCCACCCCCACTAGGAGCTAACTATGGCTACACCTTC. Protein sequence: CSAQPPPLGANYGYTF.

This clonotype was seen at least ten times. The chain has TRBV29-1 and TRBJ2-1, with D perhaps TRBD1 (6 bases). CDR1 and CDR2 (germline): SQVTM, ANQGSEA. The CDR3 covers 11 residues. V lost 4 bases and J lost 8, with 9 bases in between. DNA for the CDR3: TGCAGCGTTGGAGCAGGGGATGAGCAGTTCTTC. This translates into CSVGAGDEQFF.

In this sample, this clonotype turned up a few times. The chain uses TRBV6-1 and TRBJ2-5; 9 bases fit TRBD1. Germline V lookup: CDR1 MNHNS, CDR2 SASEGT. This CDR3 contains 15 residues. Losses at the gene ends were 7 bases for V and 6 bases for J; bases not matched to a gene: 12. The CDR3 coding sequence is TGTGCCAGCAAGAGCGGAACAGGGGGCACACAGACCCAGTACTTC. Protein sequence: CASKSGTGGTQTQYF.

This clonotype has ten or more counts. This chain joins TRBV5-1 and TRBJ2-7; no clear D. This CDR3 spans 11 amino acids. CDR1 SGHRS and CDR2 YFSETQ come from the germline V gene. V lost 5 bases and J lost 5, with 8 bases in between. The CDR3: CASRLEHEQYF. The CDR3 DNA sequence: TGCGCCAGCAGACTCGAGCACGAGCAGTACTTC.

Comment on this clonotype: The junction shows a germline mismatch at one end, possibly a read error. The CDR3 DNA reads TGTGCCAGCAGTTTAGCGGGGCGGATGCATGCCTTC. It encodes CASSLAGRMHAF. The chain uses TRBV12-3 or TRBV12-4 and TRBJ1-2; tentative D call: TRBD1 (5 bases). The CDR3 contains 12 residues.

This clonotype was recorded a few times. The chain uses TRBV5-1 and TRBJ2-7; D unclear. V lost 1 base, J lost 1 base, and 9 bases lay in between. The CDR3 totals 14 residues. From germline, CDR1 is SGHRS and CDR2 YFSETQ. The CDR3 here is CASSLNTMSYEQYF. The CDR3 DNA reads as TGCGCCAGCAGCTTGAACACGATGTCCTACGAGCAGTACTTC.

There are a few counts of this clonotype. This sequence joins TRBV20-1 and TRBJ1-4; D remains unclear. The CDR3 consists of 10 residues. Per germline, CDR1 DFQATT and CDR2 SNEGSKA (reference sequence). Trimming stripped 5 bases from V and 5 bases from J, with 3 bases between. The CDR3 DNA reads TGCAGTGCTCTCAATGAAAAACTGTTTTTT. Translation gives CSALNEKLFF.

This clonotype occurred a few times. The V gene is TRBV6-1, the J gene TRBJ2-3, with TRBD1 identical over 8 bases. The germline CDR1 and CDR2 sequences are MNHNS and SASEGT. This CDR3 spans 13 amino acids. Germline trimming cut 6 bases from V and 7 bases from J; bases unmatched to any gene: 6. This CDR3 reads CASRDRVFHTQYF. CDR3 DNA: TGTGCCAGCAGGGACAGGGTTTTTCATACGCAGTATTTT.

The rearrangement uses TRBV7-6 and TRBJ2-1; 14 bases map to TRBD2. This CDR3 is built from 17 residues. V lost 1 base and J lost 3; bases outside the gene matches: 2. CDR1 is SGHVS and CDR2 is FNYEAQ in the germline V gene. CDR3 residues: CASSLGTSGRRYNEQFF. CDR3 nucleotides: TGTGCCAGCAGCTTAGGGACTAGCGGGAGGCGCTACAATGAGCAGTTCTTC.

The V gene is TRBV4-3, the J gene TRBJ1-6; D is ambiguous. The CDR3 has 14 amino acids. Per germline, CDR1 LGHNA and CDR2 YSLEER. The V end lost 4 bases, the J end lost 7 bases, and 11 bases lay between the germline ends. DNA of the CDR3: TGCGCCAGCAGCCTTCGGGTCGCGAATTCACCCCTCCACTTT. Protein: CASSLRVANSPLHF.

CDR3 DNA sequence: TGTGCCAGCAGTTATAGGGGACAGGGGGCCAATGAGCAGTTCTTC. Encoded protein: CASSYRGQGANEQFF. The genes are TRBV6-5 and TRBJ2-1; TRBD1 matches 12 bases. CDR1 and CDR2 from the germline V gene are MNHEY and SVGAGI. This CDR3 region has 15 residues. V was pared by 3 bases and J by 6 bases, with 3 bases of the junction left unmatched.

The rearrangement links TRBV7-2 to TRBJ2-2; D may be TRBD2 (5 bases). V gave up 1 base and J gave up 6 bases, with 9 bases separating them. The CDR3 loop spans 14 amino acids. Germline values: CDR1 SGHTA, CDR2 FQGNSA. In DNA, the CDR3 is TGTGCCAGCAGCTTAGTGAGGGTTGCCGGGGAGCTGTTTTTT. It codes for CASSLVRVAGELFF.

This clonotype occurred a few times. The chain is built from TRBV6-1 and TRBJ1-1; D not certain. V shed 4 bases and J shed 0 bases, with 9 bases lying between them. Germline CDR1 and CDR2: MNHNS and SASEGT. The CDR3 loop spans 14 amino acids. CDR3 sequence reads: CASSAGYLNTEAFF. CDR3 coding DNA: TGTGCCAGCAGTGCGGGGTATCTGAACACTGAAGCTTTCTTT.

This clonotype was detected a few times. V gene TRBV4-3 combines with J gene TRBJ2-1; no reliable D call. Trimming shortened V by 4 bases and J by 6 bases, and 13 bases separated the two germline ends. The CDR3 is 14 amino acids. The germline V gene has CDR1 LGHNA and CDR2 YSLEER. The CDR3 here is CASSLEPGLNEQFF. CDR3 bases: TGCGCCAGCAGCCTTGAACCGGGCCTCAATGAGCAGTTCTTC.

This clonotype was counted between two and nine times. The rearrangement uses TRBV7-2 and TRBJ2-1; D is ambiguous. V lost 5 bases and J lost 0, with 14 bases in between. There are 16 residues in the CDR3. CDR1 and CDR2 from the germline V gene are SGHTA and FQGNSA. DNA of the CDR3: TGTGCCAGCAGCCCCCACGGACCTAGCTCCTACAATGAGCAGTTCTTC. It specifies CASSPHGPSSYNEQFF.

This clonotype was detected ten times or more. The CDR3 sequence: CASRTDVALENIQYF. CDR3 nucleotides: TGCGCCAGCAGAACCGACGTCGCGCTTGAAAACATTCAGTACTTC. This chain joins TRBV5-1 and TRBJ2-4; D is undetermined. Germline CDR1 and CDR2: SGHRS and YFSETQ. CDR3 length equals 15 residues. V was cut by 5 bases and J by 5 bases, with 17 bases left in between.

DNA for the CDR3: TGCAGTGCTAGTGGCGCGGGGCTAGCGGGAGTCGTAGATACGCAGTATTTT. Its translation: CSASGAGLAGVVDTQYF. V usage is TRBV20-1 and J usage is TRBJ2-3; 10 bases line up with TRBD2. Per the germline V gene, CDR1 is DFQATT and CDR2 is SNEGSKA (reference sequence). V was pared by 3 bases and J by 5 bases, with 14 bases of the junction left unmatched. The length of the CDR3 is 17 residues.

The rearrangement uses TRBV6-1 and TRBJ2-5; 16 nucleotides align to TRBD2. The junction had 6 bases not matched to a gene; V was cut back by 5 bases and J by 3 bases. Germline CDR1 is MNHNS and CDR2 is SASEGT. The CDR3 spans 17 residues. CDR3 in DNA: TGTGCCAGCAGTCGCCCGGGACTAGCGGGAGGGAAAGAGACCCAGTACTTC. Protein: CASSRPGLAGGKETQYF.

The chain carries TRBV5-1 and TRBJ2-2; 14 nucleotides align to TRBD2. The germline V gene encodes CDR1 SGHRS and CDR2 YFSETQ. Trimming took 1 base from V and 2 from J; bases not matched to a gene: 7. CDR3 size: 19 residues. CDR3 coding DNA: TGCGCCAGCAGCTTGCCCCTGACTAGCGGGGGGGCTAACACCGGGGAGCTGTTTTTT. It yields the protein CASSLPLTSGGANTGELFF.

This clonotype was counted many times. V gene TRBV12-3 or TRBV12-4 combines with J gene TRBJ2-2; no firm D call. CDR3 length equals 15 residues. Trimming left V 1 base short and J 1 base short, with 7 bases between. This CDR3 is CASSLGLGNTGELFF. DNA for the CDR3: TGTGCCAGCAGTTTAGGTCTAGGGAACACCGGGGAGCTGTTTTTT.

Only a few counts were recorded for this clonotype. The V and J genes are TRBV14 and TRBJ2-5; 9 bases match TRBD1. The CDR3 is 17 amino acids. The junction had 13 bases not matched to a gene; V was cut back by 4 bases and J by 4 bases. The germline CDR1 and CDR2 sequences are SGHDN and FVKESK. The CDR3 reads CASSPGPGQGLGETQYF. The CDR3 bases are TGTGCCAGCAGCCCGGGACCGGGACAGGGTTTGGGAGAGACCCAGTACTTC.

The chain combines TRBV7-9 with TRBJ2-1, with 7 bases aligning to TRBD2. Germline CDR1 is SEHNR and CDR2 is FQNEAQ (reference sequence). The CDR3 spans 13 residues. V was clipped by 5 bases and J by 9 bases; unmatched bases: 7. CDR3 nucleotides: TGTGCCAGCAGCCCGGTGAGCGGGATTGAGCAGTTCTTC. Protein: CASSPVSGIEQFF.